Detailed here is one T cell receptor (beta chain). This sample stems from a study of identical twins. TCRdb redid the calling of the 5' RACE reads with MiXCR, one entry per CDR3 protein. The table has approximately 500,000 distinct CDR3 sequences, approximately 24% seen once. These data were also filed under a second study, of T cells expressing NK-cell markers.

This TCR was recovered from a woman aged 18-29 years in good health. Sequencing was carried out using CD4+ T cells sorted from blood.

The CDR3 is CASTRLAGGPNEQFF. The CDR3 DNA reads as TGTGCCAGCACCCGACTAGCGGGAGGGCCAAATGAGCAGTTCTTC. The chain has TRBV12-3 or TRBV12-4 and TRBJ2-1; TRBD2 matches at 14 bases. Trimming took 7 bases from V and 7 from J; bases not matched to a gene: 6. The CDR3 runs 15 residues.